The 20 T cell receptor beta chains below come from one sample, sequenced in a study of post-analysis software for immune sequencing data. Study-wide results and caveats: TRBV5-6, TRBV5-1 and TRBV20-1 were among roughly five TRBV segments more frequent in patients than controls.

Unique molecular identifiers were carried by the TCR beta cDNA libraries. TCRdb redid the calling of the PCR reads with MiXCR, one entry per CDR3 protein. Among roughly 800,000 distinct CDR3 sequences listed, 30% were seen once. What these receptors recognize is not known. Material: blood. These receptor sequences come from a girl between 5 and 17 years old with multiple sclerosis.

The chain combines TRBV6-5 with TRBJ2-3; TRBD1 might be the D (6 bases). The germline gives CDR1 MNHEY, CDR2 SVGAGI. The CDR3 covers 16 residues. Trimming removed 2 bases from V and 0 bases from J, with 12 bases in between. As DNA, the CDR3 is TGTGCCAGCAGTTACGGACGACAGGCTAGCACAGATACGCAGTATTTT. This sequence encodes CASSYGRQASTDTQYF.

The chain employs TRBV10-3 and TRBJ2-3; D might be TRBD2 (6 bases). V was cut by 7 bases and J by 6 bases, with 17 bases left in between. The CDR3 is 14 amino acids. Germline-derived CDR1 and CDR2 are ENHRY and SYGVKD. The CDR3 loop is CAITSDRDSDTQYF. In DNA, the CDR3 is TGTGCCATCACCTCGGACCGGGACTCCGATACGCAGTATTTT.

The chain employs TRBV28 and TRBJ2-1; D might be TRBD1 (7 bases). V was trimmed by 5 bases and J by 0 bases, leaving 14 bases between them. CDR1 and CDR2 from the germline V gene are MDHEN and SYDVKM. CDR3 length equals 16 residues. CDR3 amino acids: CASSGAGGPSYNEQFF. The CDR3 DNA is TGTGCCAGCAGTGGGGCAGGGGGGCCCTCCTACAATGAGCAGTTCTTC.

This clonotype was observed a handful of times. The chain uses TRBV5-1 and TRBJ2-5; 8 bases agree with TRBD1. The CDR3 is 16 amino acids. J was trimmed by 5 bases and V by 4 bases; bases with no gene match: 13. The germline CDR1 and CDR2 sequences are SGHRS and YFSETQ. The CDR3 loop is CASSRQQGGEKETQYF. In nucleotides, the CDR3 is TGCGCCAGCAGCCGGCAACAGGGGGGCGAAAAGGAGACCCAGTACTTC.

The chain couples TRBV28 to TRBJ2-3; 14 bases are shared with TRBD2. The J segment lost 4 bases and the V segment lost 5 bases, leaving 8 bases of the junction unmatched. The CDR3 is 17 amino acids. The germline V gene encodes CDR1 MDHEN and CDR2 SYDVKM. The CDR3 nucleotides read TGTGCCAGCAGTCTCCCGGGACTAGCGGGAGTGGCAGATACGCAGTATTTT. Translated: CASSLPGLAGVADTQYF. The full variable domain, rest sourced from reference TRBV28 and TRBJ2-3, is DVKVTQSSRYLVKRTGEKVFLECVQDMDHENMFWYRQDPGLGLRLIYFSYDVKMKEKGDIPEGYSVSREKKERFSLILESASTNQTSMYLCASSLPGLAGVADTQYFGPGTRLTVL.

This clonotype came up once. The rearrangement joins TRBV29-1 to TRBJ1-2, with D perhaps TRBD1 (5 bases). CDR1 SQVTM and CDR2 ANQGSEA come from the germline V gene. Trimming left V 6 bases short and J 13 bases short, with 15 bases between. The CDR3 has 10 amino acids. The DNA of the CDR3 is TGCAGCGTCGAAACTGGGGGTAGCACCTTC. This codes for CSVETGGSTF.

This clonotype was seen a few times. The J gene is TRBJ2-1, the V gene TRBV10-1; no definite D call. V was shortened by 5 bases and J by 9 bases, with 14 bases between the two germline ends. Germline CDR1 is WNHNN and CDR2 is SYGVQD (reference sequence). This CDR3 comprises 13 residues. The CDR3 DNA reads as TGCGCCAGCAGTCCGCCCAGCGCGAGTGAGCAGTTCTTC. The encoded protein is CASSPPSASEQFF.

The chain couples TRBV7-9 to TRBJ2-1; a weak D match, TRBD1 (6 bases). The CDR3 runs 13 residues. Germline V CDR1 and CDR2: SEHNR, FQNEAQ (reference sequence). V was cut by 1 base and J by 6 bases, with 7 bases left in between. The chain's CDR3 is CASSLDRVNEQFF. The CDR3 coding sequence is TGTGCCAGCAGCTTAGACAGGGTCAATGAGCAGTTCTTC.

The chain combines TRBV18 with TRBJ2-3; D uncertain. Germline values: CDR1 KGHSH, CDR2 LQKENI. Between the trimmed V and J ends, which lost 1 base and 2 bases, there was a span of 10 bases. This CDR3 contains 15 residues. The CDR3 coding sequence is TGTGCCAGCTCACCACTGGCACTTGACACAGATACGCAGTATTTT. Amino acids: CASSPLALDTDTQYF.

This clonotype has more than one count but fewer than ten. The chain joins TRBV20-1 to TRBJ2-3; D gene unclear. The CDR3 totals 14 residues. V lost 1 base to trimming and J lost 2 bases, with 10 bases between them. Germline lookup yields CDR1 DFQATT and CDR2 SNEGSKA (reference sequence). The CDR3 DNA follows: TGCAGTGCTAGAGGGGCGGTAGTCACAGATACGCAGTATTTT. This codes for CSARGAVVTDTQYF.

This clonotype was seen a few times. CDR3 sequence (DNA): TGCAGTGCTGGGAGCGGGAGGCGGGTAAATGAGCAGTTCTTC. Its translation is CSAGSGRRVNEQFF. The gene calls are TRBV20-1 and TRBJ2-1; TRBD2 aligns across 9 bases. This CDR3 has 14 residues. After removal of 5 bases from V and 7 bases from J, the junction contained 9 bases not matched to a gene. Germline V gives CDR1 DFQATT, CDR2 SNEGSKA (reference sequence).

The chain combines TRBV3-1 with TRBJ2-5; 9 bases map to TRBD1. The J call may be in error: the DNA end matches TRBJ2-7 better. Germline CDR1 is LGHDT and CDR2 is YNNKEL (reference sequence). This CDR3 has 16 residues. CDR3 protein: CASSPPGQGNRGEQYF. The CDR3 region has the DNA TGTGCCAGCAGCCCCCCCGGACAGGGGAATAGAGGCGAGCAGTACTTC.

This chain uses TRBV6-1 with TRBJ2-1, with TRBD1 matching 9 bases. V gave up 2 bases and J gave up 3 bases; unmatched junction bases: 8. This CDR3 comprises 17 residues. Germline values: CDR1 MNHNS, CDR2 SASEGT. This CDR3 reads CASSELGTGTVYNEQFF. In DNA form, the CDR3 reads TGTGCCAGCAGTGAACTCGGGACAGGGACGGTCTACAATGAGCAGTTCTTC.

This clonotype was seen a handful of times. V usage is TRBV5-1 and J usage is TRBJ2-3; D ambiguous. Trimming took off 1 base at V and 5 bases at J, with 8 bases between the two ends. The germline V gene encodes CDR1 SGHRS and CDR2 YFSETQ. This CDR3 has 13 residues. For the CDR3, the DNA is TGCGCCAGCAGCTTGTTATTTCGAGATACGCAGTATTTT. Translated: CASSLLFRDTQYF.

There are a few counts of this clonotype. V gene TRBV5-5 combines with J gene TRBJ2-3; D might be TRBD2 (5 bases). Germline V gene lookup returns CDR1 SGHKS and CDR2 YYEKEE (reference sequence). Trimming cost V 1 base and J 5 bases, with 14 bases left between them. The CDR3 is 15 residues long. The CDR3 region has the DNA TGTGCCAGCAGCTTGCTCGGAGGCGGAGGAGATACGCAGTATTTT. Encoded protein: CASSLLGGGGDTQYF.

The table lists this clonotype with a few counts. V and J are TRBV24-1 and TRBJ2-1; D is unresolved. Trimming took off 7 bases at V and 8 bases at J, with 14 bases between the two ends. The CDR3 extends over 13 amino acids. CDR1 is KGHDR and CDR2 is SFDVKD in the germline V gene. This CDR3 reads CATRSSSPHEQFF. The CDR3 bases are TGTGCCACCAGATCTTCTAGTCCCCATGAGCAGTTCTTC.

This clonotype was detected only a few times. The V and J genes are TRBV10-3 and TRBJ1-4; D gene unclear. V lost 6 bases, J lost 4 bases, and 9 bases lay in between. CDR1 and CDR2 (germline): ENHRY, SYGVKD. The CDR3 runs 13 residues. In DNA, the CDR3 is TGTGCCATCAGCCCCACTGATAATGAAAAACTGTTTTTT. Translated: CAISPTDNEKLFF.

CDR3 DNA sequence: TGCGCCAGCAGCCAAGATCATGGGACAGGGGGCCCCTACGAGCAGTACTTC. The encoded protein is CASSQDHGTGGPYEQYF. V gene TRBV4-3 combines with J gene TRBJ2-7, with TRBD1 matching over 12 bases. The germline V gene has CDR1 LGHNA and CDR2 YSLEER. V gave up 0 bases and J gave up 2 bases; unmatched junction bases: 5. The CDR3 is 17 residues long.

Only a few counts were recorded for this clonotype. In nucleotides, the CDR3 is TGTGCCACCTTAAGGGCGGACGGCTACACCTTC. It encodes CATLRADGYTF. This rearrangement joins TRBV9 to TRBJ1-2; D unresolved. V was cut by 9 bases and J by 8 bases, with 14 bases left in between. CDR1 and CDR2 (germline): SGDLS, YYNGEE. The CDR3 runs to 11 residues. Supplemented by reference TRBV9 and TRBJ1-2, the full variable domain reads DSGVTQTPKHLITATGQRVTLRCSPRSGDLSVYWYQQSLDQGLQFLIQYYNGEERAKGNILERFSAQQFPDLHSELNLSSLELGDSALYFCATLRADGYTFGSGTRLTVV.

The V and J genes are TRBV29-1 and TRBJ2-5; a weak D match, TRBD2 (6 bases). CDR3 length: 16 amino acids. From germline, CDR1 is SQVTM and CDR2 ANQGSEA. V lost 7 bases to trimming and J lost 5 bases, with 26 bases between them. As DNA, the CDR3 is TGCAGCGCCGACCTGGGACTGCTACGGGCGGGGGAGACCCAGTACTTC. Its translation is CSADLGLLRAGETQYF.